This TCR beta chain was sequenced during a study of blood T cell repertoires in COVID-19. TCRdb's copy holds only in-frame clones and misses some; the assay was immunoSEQ multiplex PCR. Among roughly 300,000 clones, approximately 92% were seen once, and the ten largest hold 0.95% to 1.2%. Germline assignment: CDR1 LGHDT and CDR2 YNNKEL (reference sequence). V was clipped by 5 bases and J by 8 bases; unmatched bases: 10. The CDR3 runs 14 residues. Material for sequencing was PBMCs or T cells enriched from blood (not recorded which). This receptor was taken from a young woman who had recovered from COVID-19. The J gene is TRBJ1-1, the V gene TRBV3-1 (or the pseudogene TRBV3-2), with 8 bases fitting TRBD1. CDR3 in amino acids: CASSSYSGTGEAFF. The CDR3 DNA follows: TGTGCCAGCAGCTCCTACTCCGGGACAGGCGAAGCTTTCTTT.